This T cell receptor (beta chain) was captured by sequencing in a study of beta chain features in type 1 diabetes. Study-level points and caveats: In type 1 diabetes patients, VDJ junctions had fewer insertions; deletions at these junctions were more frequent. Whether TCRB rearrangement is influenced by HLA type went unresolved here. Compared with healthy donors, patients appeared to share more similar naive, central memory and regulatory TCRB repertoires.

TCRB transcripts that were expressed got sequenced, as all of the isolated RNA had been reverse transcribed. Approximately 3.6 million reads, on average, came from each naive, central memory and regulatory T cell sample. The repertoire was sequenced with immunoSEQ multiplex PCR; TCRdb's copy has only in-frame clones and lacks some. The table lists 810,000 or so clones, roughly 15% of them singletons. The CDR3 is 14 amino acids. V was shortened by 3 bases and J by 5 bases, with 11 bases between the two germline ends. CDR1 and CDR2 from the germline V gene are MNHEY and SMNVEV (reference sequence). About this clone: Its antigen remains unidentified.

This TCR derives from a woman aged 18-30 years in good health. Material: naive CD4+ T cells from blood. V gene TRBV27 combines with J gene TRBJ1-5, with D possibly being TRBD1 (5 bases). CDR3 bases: TGTGCCAGCAGTTTGCCAGGGCCGGATCAGCCCCAGCATTTT. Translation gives CASSLPGPDQPQHF.